One sample yielded the 12 T cell receptor beta chains listed below, sequenced in a study of T cell responses to AZD1222 COVID-19 vaccine. This table comes from immunoSEQ multiplex PCR, and its TCRdb copy is limited to in-frame clones, with some not included. This sample has around 140,000 clones; 91% occur once, and the top ten carry about 1.9%. Sequences were derived from peripheral blood, sampled 28 days after the second AZD1222 dose. These receptors were taken from an adult who received the AZD1222 COVID-19 vaccine.

The rearrangement joins TRBV7-2 to TRBJ1-4; the D gene is possibly TRBD1 (5 bases). Trimming stripped 5 bases from V and 8 bases from J, with 15 bases between. The V gene's germline CDR1 is SGHTA and CDR2 FQGNSA. The CDR3 is 14 residues long. The CDR3 coding sequence is TGTGCCAGCAGCCCCGGGCTCCGGGACGAAAAACTGTTTTTT. This codes for CASSPGLRDEKLFF.

The chain joins TRBV6-6 to TRBJ2-6, with TRBD1 matching over 7 bases. The CDR3 is 16 residues long. With 6 bases clipped from V and 0 bases from J, the junction kept 5 bases outside the gene matches. The V gene's germline CDR1 is MNHNY and CDR2 SVGAGI (reference sequence). CDR3: CASRRDSSSGANVLTF. CDR3 in DNA: TGTGCCAGCAGAAGGGACAGCAGCTCTGGGGCCAACGTCCTGACTTTC.

The chain is built from TRBV18 and TRBJ1-1; D gene unclear. This CDR3 contains 12 residues. The V gene lost 6 bases and the J gene lost 4 bases, with 9 bases spanning the gap. Per the germline V gene, CDR1 is KGHSH and CDR2 is LQKENI. In nucleotides, the CDR3 is TGTGCCAGCTCGAGTATGGGCACTGAAGCTTTCTTT. Protein sequence: CASSSMGTEAFF.

This sequence joins TRBV11-2 and TRBJ1-5; D remains unclear. Looked up from germline, CDR1 is SGHAT and CDR2 is FQNNGV. The V gene lost 5 bases and the J gene lost 0 bases, with 8 bases spanning the gap. This CDR3 spans 14 amino acids. CDR3 protein: CASSMADSNQPQHF. CDR3 DNA sequence: TGTGCCAGCAGCATGGCCGATAGCAATCAGCCCCAGCATTTT.

This chain connects TRBV7-9 to TRBJ2-1; no reliable D call. Germline V gene lookup returns CDR1 SEHNR and CDR2 FQNEAQ (reference sequence). CDR3 length equals 15 residues. Trimming took off 1 base at V and 7 bases at J, with 14 bases between the two ends. The CDR3 region is CASSLDYQVKNEQFF. In DNA, the CDR3 is TGTGCCAGCAGCTTAGACTACCAAGTAAAGAATGAGCAGTTCTTC.

The chain recombines TRBV5-1 with TRBJ1-4, with no clear D. CDR1 is SGHRS, CDR2 YFSETQ, per germline. V was shortened by 2 bases and J by 16 bases, with 15 bases between the two germline ends. The CDR3 covers 12 residues. In DNA, the CDR3 is TGCGCCAGCAGCTTCTCCGGGCGGCTCCAGTTTTTT. It encodes CASSFSGRLQFF.

This clone has just one count. The chain is built from TRBV2 and TRBJ1-1; D remains ambiguous. The length of the CDR3 is 13 residues. CDR1 SNHLY and CDR2 FYNNEI come from the germline V gene. Trimming removed 7 bases from V and 1 base from J, with 10 bases in between. The CDR3 sequence: CASKRASNTEAFF. The DNA for the CDR3 is TGTGCCAGCAAGAGGGCCTCGAACACTGAAGCTTTCTTT.

This chain joins TRBV30 and TRBJ1-3; no clear D. The CDR3 contains 15 residues. Germline loops: CDR1 GTSNPN, CDR2 SVGIG (reference sequence). Deletions cut 0 bases from V and 0 bases from J, with 9 bases between. CDR3 sequence reads: CAWSVGRISGNTIYF. The DNA of the CDR3 is TGTGCCTGGAGTGTAGGGCGGATCTCTGGAAACACCATATATTTT. The full variable domain, rest sourced from reference TRBV30 and TRBJ1-3, is SQTIHQWPATLVQPVGSPLSLECTVEGTSNPNLYWYRQAAGRGLQLLFYSVGIGQISSEVPQNLSASRPQDRQFILSSKKLLLSDSGFYLCAWSVGRISGNTIYFGEGSWLTVV.

This clone was detected only once. The rearrangement uses TRBV21-1 and TRBJ1-3. TRBV21-1 is labeled a pseudogene. The CDR3 runs 16 residues. The chain's CDR3 is CASSKDEGLSGNTIYF. In DNA, the CDR3 is TGTGCCAGCAGCAAAGACGAGGGGCTCTCTGGAAACACCATATATTTT.

The chain combines TRBV28 with TRBJ2-3; the match to TRBD2 covers 10 bases. In germline, CDR1 is MDHEN, CDR2 SYDVKM. CDR3 length: 14 amino acids. J was trimmed by 2 bases and V by 9 bases; bases with no gene match: 5. The DNA for the CDR3 is TGTGCCAGTTTAGCGGGGGGCCACACAGATACGCAGTATTTT. Encoded protein: CASLAGGHTDTQYF.

The genes are TRBV9 and TRBJ2-1; D is possibly TRBD1 (6 bases). Per germline, CDR1 SGDLS and CDR2 YYNGEE. The V end lost 4 bases, the J end lost 12 bases, and 17 bases lay between the germline ends. This CDR3 is built from 13 residues. The CDR3 sequence: CASSSSGPRGQFF. The CDR3 nucleotides read TGTGCCAGCAGCTCATCCGGGCCCAGGGGGCAGTTCTTC.

The chain couples TRBV7-3 to TRBJ2-1; possibly TRBD2 for D (6 bases). This CDR3 spans 15 amino acids. Trimming pared 5 bases from V and 0 bases from J, leaving 11 bases between. The germline V gene encodes CDR1 SGHTA and CDR2 FQGTGA. CDR3 sequence: CASSPGGTSYNEQFF. CDR3 bases: TGTGCCAGCAGCCCTGGCGGGACCTCCTACAATGAGCAGTTCTTC.